This record concerns one T cell receptor beta chain sequence. The entry originates in a study of blood T cell repertoires in COVID-19. Study background: Acute and convalescent COVID-19 specimens originated in the United States, Italy and Spain. T cells, B-cell-depleted T cells, or PBMCs provided the cDNA or gDNA that served as material.

Trimming removed 7 bases at V and 4 bases at J, with 13 bases between. The germline gives CDR1 SGHAT, CDR2 FQNNGV. The CDR3 is 13 residues long. Authors' analysis steps: Estimation of nucleated cell counts relied on the amplification of reference gene primers. Sequencing used immunoSEQ multiplex PCR; TCRdb keeps in-frame clones, though not all of them. V, J and clone size reflect that table, while D and trimming were determined from the DNA. The data contain approximately 170,000 clones, about 85% of them seen just once; the ten biggest clones take up roughly 1.1%. This sequence was found in a man in his 60s who had recovered from COVID-19. Sequenced sample: peripheral blood. J is TRBJ1-1 and V is TRBV11-2; possible D gene TRBD1, 6 bases. CDR3 nucleotide sequence: TGTGCCAGCACCGTTACAGGGCCCACTGAAGCTTTCTTT. Its translation is CASTVTGPTEAFF.